The clone carrying this T cell receptor beta chain was seen a single time. The antigen remains undetermined. Sequencing used immunoSEQ multiplex PCR; TCRdb keeps in-frame clones, though not all of them. The data show 1,400,000 or so clones, roughly 98.5% seen once. This sample stems from a study of shared clonotypes between healthy human individuals. Study-level points and caveats: The study found about 5% of naive CD4 clonotypes shared across four donors.

CDR1 and CDR2 from the germline V gene are MDHEN and SYDVKM. Trimming left V 5 bases short and J 2 bases short, with 13 bases between. This CDR3 has 15 amino acids. J is TRBJ2-1 and V is TRBV28; tentatively, D is TRBD2 (5 bases). The sequencing input was naive CD4+ T cells sorted from blood. Noted subset: CD45RA+ positively selected. The TCR sequence derives from a man between 25 and 39 years old in good health. In nucleotides, the CDR3 is TGTGCCAGCAGTCTGCCGGGGTCCACCTACAATGAGCAGTTCTTC. Protein: CASSLPGSTYNEQFF.